This TCR beta chain derives from a study of T cells in Graves' hyperthyroidism and ophthalmopathy. Germline V lookup: CDR1 SGHAT, CDR2 FQNNGV. CDR3 length: 16 residues. Ten or more counts support this clonotype. At one of its ends the junction is not consistent with the germline gene, which may arise from a read error. Amplification of TCR beta CDR3 regions used RNA as the template. Primed by the HTBI set, a first-round RT-PCR was run on the TCR CDR3. TCRdb recomputed calls from the multiplex PCR reads with MiXCR, one row per CDR3 protein. The sample has a few hundred thousand distinct CDR3 sequences, 14% seen once.

The rearrangement links TRBV11-2 to TRBJ2-1; 7 positions match TRBD1. Sequencing was carried out using blood. The clonotype was recovered from a woman under 30 with Graves' hyperthyroidism. CDR3 DNA sequence: TGTGCCAGCAGCTCAAGACCCGACAGGGCCTACAGTGAGCAGTTCTTC. Translated, it gives CASSSRPDRAYSEQFF.